Described below is a single T cell receptor (beta chain) sequence and its context. These data originate in a study of control samples from healthy donors and cancer patients. The CDR3 is made up of 16 amino acids. Trimming took 2 bases from V and 0 from J, leaving 13 bases between them. Germline values: CDR1 SGHNT, CDR2 YYREEE (reference sequence). The method was immunoSEQ multiplex PCR; TCRdb's version includes in-frame clones alone and lacks a portion of them. The data show roughly 160,000 clones, 96% seen once. The clonotype originates from a woman aged 30 to 39 in good health. Input material: blood. The gene calls are TRBV5-4 and TRBJ2-3, with D perhaps matching TRBD2 (7 bases). The chain's CDR3 is CASSLRRGLSTDTQYF. The CDR3 DNA reads as TGTGCCAGCAGCTTAAGGCGGGGGCTTAGCACAGATACGCAGTATTTT. Variable domain in full (rest from reference TRBV5-4 and TRBJ2-3): ETGVTQSPTHLIKTRGQQVTLRCSSQSGHNTVSWYQQALGQGPQFIFQYYREEENGRGNFPPRFSGLQFPNYSSELNVNALELDDSALYLCASSLRRGLSTDTQYFGPGTRLTVL.